The entry below describes one TCR beta chain. Its antigen is as yet unknown. This entry is derived from a study of T cell responses to AZD1222 COVID-19 vaccine. Whole-study findings and limits: Increased Spike-specific TCR breadth and depth were observed after two AZD1222 doses. Sampled repertoires all dated from after the peak T cell response. Recipients of AZD1222 seropositive at baseline numbered only 6 or 7. White British donors predominated, females outnumbered males, and clonal diversity was possibly underestimated.

Trimming cost V 3 bases and J 4 bases, with 15 bases left between them. This CDR3 has 15 residues. Germline V gene lookup returns CDR1 KGHSH and CDR2 LQKENI. Data came from immunoSEQ multiplex PCR; TCRdb stores just in-frame clones and leaves some out. The sample shows roughly 120,000 clones, approximately 85% of them seen only once. This clonotype originated in an adult who received the AZD1222 COVID-19 vaccine. This sample comprised peripheral blood, obtained 28 days after the second AZD1222 dose. This chain uses TRBV18 with TRBJ2-5; possibly TRBD1 for D (5 bases). CDR3 DNA: TGTGCCAGCTCACCGCCCGTCTCAGGGTTAGAGACCCAGTACTTC. This encodes CASSPPVSGLETQYF.